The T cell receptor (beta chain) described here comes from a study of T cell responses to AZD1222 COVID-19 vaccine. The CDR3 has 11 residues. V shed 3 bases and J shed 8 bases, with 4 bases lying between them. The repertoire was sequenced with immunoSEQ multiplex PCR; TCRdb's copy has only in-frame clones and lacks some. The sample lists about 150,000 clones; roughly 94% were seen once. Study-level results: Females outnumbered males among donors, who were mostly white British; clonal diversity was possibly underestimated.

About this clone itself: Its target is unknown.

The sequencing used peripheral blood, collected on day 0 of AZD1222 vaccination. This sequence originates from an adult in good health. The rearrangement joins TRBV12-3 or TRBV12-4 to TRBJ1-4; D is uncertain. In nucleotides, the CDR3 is TGTGCCAGCAGTTTTCTGGAAAAACTGTTTTTT. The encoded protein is CASSFLEKLFF.